A single sample gave rise to the 26 T cell receptor beta chains below, sequenced in a study of neurological immune-mediated disorders. TCRdb redid the calling of the 5' RACE reads with MiXCR, one entry per CDR3 protein. The sample lists roughly 50,000 distinct CDR3 sequences, about 13% occurring once. Specified time point: longitudinal time-point 3. The sample comprised PBMCs. All receptors come from a male donor with HTLV-1-associated myelopathy (HAM/TSP).

The sample holds many counts of this clonotype. The V gene is TRBV6-4, the J gene TRBJ1-1; a weak D match, TRBD1 (6 bases). Trimming removed 7 bases at V and 3 bases at J, with 6 bases between. Germline lookup yields CDR1 MRHNA and CDR2 SNTAGT. This CDR3 has 11 residues. The chain's CDR3 is CASTGDTEAFF. Here the CDR3 DNA reads TGTGCCAGCACAGGGGACACTGAAGCTTTCTTT.

The sample holds a few counts of this clonotype. This sequence joins TRBV5-5 and TRBJ2-2, with no clear D. The CDR3 length is 13 residues. Deletions cut 4 bases from V and 5 bases from J, with 9 bases between. CDR1 and CDR2 (germline): SGHKS, YYEKEE (reference sequence). In DNA form, the CDR3 reads TGTGCCAGCAGCGCGGACCCTACCGGGGAGCTGTTTTTT. Translated, it gives CASSADPTGELFF.

Many counts were recorded for this clonotype. The chain couples TRBV27 to TRBJ2-7; D is ambiguous. This CDR3 spans 16 amino acids. The V gene's germline CDR1 is MNHEY and CDR2 SMNVEV (reference sequence). Trimming stripped 5 bases from V and 0 bases from J, with 17 bases between. The DNA for the CDR3 is TGTGCCAGCAGTCTTGGCTCGGGCAGGAGCTCCTACGAGCAGTACTTC. Protein: CASSLGSGRSSYEQYF.

Ten or more counts support this clonotype. The chain joins TRBV5-6 to TRBJ1-2; TRBD1 is a possible D gene (5 bases). The CDR3 runs to 14 residues. Deletions cut 2 bases from V and 4 bases from J, with 12 bases between. Germline V CDR1 and CDR2: SGHDT, YYEEEE. CDR3 sequence reads: CASSLSGTRYGYTF. CDR3 in DNA: TGTGCCAGCAGCTTATCCGGGACCCGCTATGGCTACACCTTC.

The table lists this clonotype with many counts. The chain links TRBV5-1 to TRBJ2-2; D gene uncertain. There are 13 residues in the CDR3. Trimming took off 2 bases at V and 6 bases at J, with 8 bases between the two ends. The germline V gene has CDR1 SGHRS and CDR2 YFSETQ. CDR3 loop: CASSFLYAGELFF. CDR3 in DNA: TGCGCCAGCAGCTTTCTTTACGCCGGGGAGCTGTTTTTT.

Remarks on this clonotype: Lacking the conserved final phenylalanine or tryptophan, this CDR3 likely reflects a read error. The chain recombines TRBV5-1 with TRBJ2-7, with TRBD1 matching over 9 bases. The trim removed 7 bases at V and 0 bases at J, leaving 8 bases unmatched. This CDR3 contains 15 residues. Germline assignment: CDR1 SGHRS and CDR2 YFSETQ. CDR3 residues: CASSNGQGSSYEQYL. CDR3 bases: TGCGCCAGCTCCAATGGACAGGGGAGCTCCTACGAGCAGTACTTA.

This clonotype was detected ten times or more. The chain uses TRBV2 and TRBJ2-3, with unresolved D. The CDR3 consists of 14 residues. Germline CDR1 and CDR2: SNHLY and FYNNEI. Trimming cost V 1 base and J 4 bases, with 9 bases left between them. CDR3 protein: CASSEVGNPDTQYF. The CDR3, as DNA: TGTGCCAGCAGTGAAGTTGGCAATCCAGATACGCAGTATTTT.

The sample holds many counts of this clonotype. This sequence joins TRBV27 and TRBJ1-5; D is possibly TRBD1 (6 bases). The CDR3 runs 15 residues. Per germline, CDR1 MNHEY and CDR2 SMNVEV (reference sequence). V was pared by 2 bases and J by 3 bases, with 11 bases between. The CDR3 nucleotides read TGTGCCAGCAGTTTACTCGGACAGTACAATCAGCCCCAGCATTTT. It specifies CASSLLGQYNQPQHF.

This sequence joins TRBV4-1 and TRBJ1-2; TRBD1 matches at 8 bases. Trimming at V came to 2 bases and at J to 2 bases, leaving 7 bases not matched to a gene. Germline V gene data show CDR1 as MGHRA and CDR2 as YSYEKL. This CDR3 contains 16 residues. Here the CDR3 DNA reads TGCGCCAGCAGCCAACCCCCGGGACAGGACAACTATGGCTACACCTTC. Translation gives CASSQPPGQDNYGYTF.

In this sample, this clonotype turned up many times. A clone one base away is much larger, so this may be a read error. The rearrangement uses TRBV14 and TRBJ1-2; tentatively, D is TRBD1 (5 bases). V dropped 0 bases and J dropped 7 bases, with 9 bases sitting between them. Germline values: CDR1 SGHDN, CDR2 FVKESK. This CDR3 has 13 residues. CDR3 in amino acids: CASSQDRVGGYTF. CDR3 in DNA: TGTGCCAGCAGCCAAGACAGGGTCGGTGGCTACACCTTC.

At least ten counts were recorded for this clonotype. The rearrangement links TRBV5-1 to TRBJ2-5, with D maybe TRBD2 (6 bases). Trimming took 7 bases from V and 1 from J, leaving 11 bases between them. The length of the CDR3 is 13 residues. Germline lookup yields CDR1 SGHRS and CDR2 YFSETQ. This chain's CDR3 is CASRRGSQETQYF. CDR3 DNA: TGCGCCAGCCGACGGGGGTCCCAAGAGACCCAGTACTTC.

This clonotype was counted many times. The chain is built from TRBV20-1 and TRBJ1-1; the D gene is possibly TRBD1 (6 bases). The CDR3 is 17 residues long. V was trimmed by 6 bases and J by 4 bases, leaving 27 bases between them. Looked up from germline, CDR1 is DFQATT and CDR2 is SNEGSKA (reference sequence). CDR3 sequence reads: CSALPVETGTLATEAFF. Written as DNA, the CDR3 is TGCAGTGCCTTACCCGTGGAAACAGGGACGTTGGCCACTGAAGCTTTCTTT.

This clonotype was observed many times. This sequence joins TRBV5-1 and TRBJ2-2, with D tentatively TRBD1 or TRBD2 (5 bases each). The germline CDR1 and CDR2 sequences are SGHRS and YFSETQ. The CDR3 consists of 16 residues. The V gene lost 4 bases and the J gene lost 7 bases, with 20 bases spanning the gap. Here the CDR3 reads CASSRAGARVSGELFF. CDR3 coding DNA: TGCGCCAGCAGCCGCGCCGGGGCGCGAGTCAGCGGGGAGCTGTTTTTT.

This clonotype was detected ten times or more. The V call is TRBV11-2, the J call TRBJ1-6, with D possibly being TRBD1 (5 bases). Germline values: CDR1 SGHAT, CDR2 FQNNGV. The CDR3 sequence is 14 residues long. Trimming removed 0 bases from V and 10 bases from J, with 10 bases in between. The CDR3 sequence: CASSLDQGWSPLHF. Written as DNA, the CDR3 is TGTGCCAGCAGCTTAGATCAGGGTTGGTCACCCCTCCACTTT. The entire variable domain, with the rest obtained from reference TRBV11-2 and TRBJ1-6, is as follows: EAGVAQSPRYKIIEKRQSVAFWCNPISGHATLYWYQQILGQGPKLLIQFQNNGVVDDSQLPKDRFSAERLKGVDSTLKIQPAKLEDSAVYLCASSLDQGWSPLHFGNGTRLTVT.

This clonotype was counted at least ten times. V gene TRBV20-1 combines with J gene TRBJ2-2, with TRBD1 matching over 7 bases. V was pared by 6 bases and J by 1 base, with 11 bases of the junction left unmatched. Germline CDR1 reads DFQATT; CDR2 reads SNEGSKA (reference sequence). The CDR3 length is 16 residues. In DNA, the CDR3 is TGCAGTGCCAGACCCACAGGGGCCAGGAACACCGGGGAGCTGTTTTTT. Translated: CSARPTGARNTGELFF.

This clonotype was seen many times. This sequence joins TRBV24-1 and TRBJ1-2, with 9 nucleotides matching TRBD1. Germline-derived CDR1 and CDR2 are KGHDR and SFDVKD. V was pared by 9 bases and J by 7 bases, with 8 bases of the junction left unmatched. The CDR3 contains 13 residues. Here the CDR3 DNA reads TGTGCCACCGTGGACAGGGGACTCTTTGGCTACACCTTC. Amino acids: CATVDRGLFGYTF.

This clonotype was detected many times. V is TRBV29-1 and J is TRBJ1-1; D perhaps matches TRBD1 (5 bases). This CDR3 region has 14 residues. The germline CDR1 and CDR2 sequences are SQVTM and ANQGSEA. V shed 4 bases and J shed 4 bases, with 16 bases lying between them. This CDR3 reads CSVATPLRGTEAFF. In nucleotides, the CDR3 is TGCAGCGTTGCCACCCCCCTAAGGGGCACTGAAGCTTTCTTT.

This clonotype was seen ten or more times. The chain uses TRBV20-1 and TRBJ1-5, with D maybe TRBD1 (5 bases). Germline V lookup: CDR1 DFQATT, CDR2 SNEGSKA (reference sequence). Trimming shortened V by 6 bases and J by 7 bases, and 16 bases separated the two germline ends. The CDR3 has 13 residues. CDR3 region: CSAAPGQGQPQHF. Here the CDR3 DNA reads TGCAGTGCCGCCCCAGGGCAGGGACAGCCCCAGCATTTT.

This clonotype was counted ten times or more. The chain joins TRBV12-3 or TRBV12-4 to TRBJ2-5; TRBD1 matches at 8 bases. The CDR3 sequence is 13 residues long. V shed 6 bases, J shed 5 bases, and the junction held 5 bases outside the gene matches. CDR3 in amino acids: CASSRQGMETQYF. The DNA for the CDR3 is TGTGCCAGCAGCAGACAGGGGATGGAGACCCAGTACTTC.

This clonotype has at least ten counts. V is TRBV5-1 and J is TRBJ1-5, with D perhaps TRBD1 (6 bases). V lost 4 bases to trimming and J lost 1 base, with 12 bases between them. CDR3 length equals 15 residues. Germline assignment: CDR1 SGHRS and CDR2 YFSETQ. CDR3 region: CASSAEGVSNQPQHF. The CDR3 nucleotides read TGCGCCAGCAGCGCCGAGGGGGTAAGCAATCAGCCCCAGCATTTT.

This clonotype came up many times. The rearrangement uses TRBV4-3 and TRBJ2-3, with 9 bases fitting TRBD1. V was pared by 4 bases and J by 5 bases, with 1 base of the junction left unmatched. Germline values: CDR1 LGHNA, CDR2 YSLEER. The CDR3 spans 13 residues. Here the CDR3 reads CASSPDRGDTQYF. The CDR3 DNA follows: TGCGCCAGCAGCCCGGACAGGGGAGATACGCAGTATTTT.

There are many counts of this clonotype. The chain recombines TRBV6-5 with TRBJ1-5; 8 nucleotides match TRBD1. Germline values: CDR1 MNHEY, CDR2 SVGAGI. V trimming: 5 bases; J trimming: 1 base; junction bases outside the gene matches: 7. This CDR3 has 16 amino acids. CDR3 loop: CASSTTGASSNQPQHF. CDR3 nucleotide sequence: TGTGCCAGCAGTACGACAGGGGCCTCGAGCAATCAGCCCCAGCATTTT.

This clonotype was seen at least ten times. The chain links TRBV7-2 to TRBJ2-7; possibly TRBD1 for D (6 bases). Looked up from germline, CDR1 is SGHTA and CDR2 is FQGNSA. This CDR3 has 16 amino acids. V gave up 1 base and J gave up 0 bases, with 13 bases separating them. For the CDR3, the DNA is TGTGCCAGCAGCTTAGTATCAGGGGCCAGCTCCTACGAGCAGTACTTC. Encoded protein: CASSLVSGASSYEQYF.

This clonotype has a count of ten or more. This chain uses TRBV2 with TRBJ1-3, with 7 bases fitting TRBD1. Germline trimming cut 6 bases from V and 0 bases from J; bases unmatched to any gene: 5. This CDR3 is 15 amino acids long. Looked up from germline, CDR1 is SNHLY and CDR2 is FYNNEI. CDR3 region: CASRGQPSSGNTIYF. CDR3 DNA: TGTGCCAGCAGGGGACAGCCAAGCTCTGGAAACACCATATATTTT. Based on the CDR3 plus reference TRBV2 and TRBJ1-3, the full variable domain is EPEVTQTPSHQVTQMGQEVILRCVPISNHLYFYWYRQILGQKVEFLVSFYNNEISEKSEIFDDQFSVERPDGSNFTLKIRSTKLEDSAMYFCASRGQPSSGNTIYFGEGSWLTVV.

The V gene is TRBV7-6, the J gene TRBJ2-7, with 16 bases fitting TRBD2. CDR1 and CDR2 from the germline V gene are SGHVS and FNYEAQ. The CDR3 totals 16 residues. With 5 bases clipped from V and 7 bases from J, the junction kept 8 bases outside the gene matches. CDR3 in DNA: TGTGCCAGCAGCACGACCGGGACTAGCGGGGGGGGTGAGCAGTACTTC. Its protein is CASSTTGTSGGGEQYF.

The sample holds many counts of this clonotype. The V gene is TRBV5-6, the J gene TRBJ2-7; 7 bases map to TRBD1. The CDR3 totals 16 residues. The germline V gene encodes CDR1 SGHDT and CDR2 YYEEEE. The V gene end was trimmed by 0 bases and the J gene end by 1 base; junction bases not matched to a gene: 7. The CDR3 DNA sequence: TGTGCCAGCAGCTTGGGCCCGGACAGGAATTCCTACGAGCAGTACTTC. Translated, it gives CASSLGPDRNSYEQYF.